Detailed here is one TCR beta chain. What it recognizes is unknown. Autoimmune disease history or systemic immunosuppression led to patients being barred. The CDR3 is 14 amino acids. CDR1 and CDR2 (germline): MDHEN, SYDVKM. Trimming cost V 3 bases and J 3 bases, with 12 bases left between them. TCRdb's table, derived via immunoSEQ multiplex PCR, lists solely in-frame clones and lacks some. Among approximately 35,000 clones listed, about four fifths were seen once. The sample comes from a study of OX40 agonist ivuxolimab in advanced cancers. Study overall: Patients assigned to dose escalation were diagnosed with hepatocellular carcinoma, melanoma, renal cell or head and neck cancer.

Broader study findings: More expanded clones were found, on average, in CD8+ than in CD4+ T cells. A proportion of nonresponders additionally exhibited low normalized T-cell clonal expansion.

This receptor was taken from an adult with an advanced solid tumor such as melanoma, head and neck, liver or kidney cancer. The chain recombines TRBV28 with TRBJ2-7; D remains ambiguous. The material sequenced was CD4+ or CD8+ T cells sorted from blood, taken in a trial of the OX40 agonist ivuxolimab. In nucleotides, the CDR3 is TGTGCCAGCAGTTTTTCGGGCAACAACTACGAGCAGTACTTC. This translates into CASSFSGNNYEQYF.